This TCR beta chain stems from a study of long-term antiretroviral therapy in people with HIV. This CDR3 has 13 amino acids. Germline CDR1 MNHNY, CDR2 SVGAGI (reference sequence). The ends were cut back, 7 bases at V and 3 bases at J, with 9 bases in the middle. It was version v3.0 of the immunoSEQ assay that was run at survey level. Method: immunoSEQ multiplex PCR; TCRdb's copy keeps in-frame clones and lacks some. The table has 25,000 to 35,000 clones, 82% seen once; the top ten hold around 15%. The origin of this receptor is a man in his forties or fifties with HIV. V usage is TRBV6-6 and J usage is TRBJ2-2; D is ambiguous. The sample here was unsorted PBMCs, taken 2.9 years after starting antiretroviral therapy. This chain's CDR3 is CASKVEDTGELFF. CDR3 DNA sequence: TGTGCCAGCAAAGTTGAGGACACCGGGGAGCTGTTTTTT.